The 25 T cell receptor beta chains presented below share a single source sample, sequenced in a study of blood T cell repertoires in COVID-19. Assay: immunoSEQ multiplex PCR; the TCRdb copy retains only in-frame clones and omits some. The data contain 200,000 to 250,000 clones, around 84% of them singletons. The sequenced sample was PBMCs or T cells enriched from blood (not recorded which). The receptor source for this set is a young man with acute COVID-19.

V usage is TRBV3-1 (or the pseudogene TRBV3-2) and J usage is TRBJ2-1; 11 bases line up with TRBD2. Looked up from germline, CDR1 is LGHDT and CDR2 is YNNKEL (reference sequence). The CDR3 consists of 16 residues. J gave up 7 bases and V 1 base, and 6 bases lay outside the gene matches. The CDR3 sequence is CASSQVVAGGRNEQFF. CDR3 coding DNA: TGTGCCAGCAGCCAAGTAGTAGCGGGGGGGCGTAATGAGCAGTTCTTC.

The chain couples TRBV2 to TRBJ2-1; tentative D call: TRBD1 (5 bases). The CDR3 consists of 15 residues. The V end was cut by 3 bases, the J end by 1 base, with 10 bases between. Germline-derived CDR1 and CDR2 are SNHLY and FYNNEI. The CDR3 here is CASSDVRESYNEQFF. CDR3 coding DNA: TGTGCCAGCAGTGACGTCAGGGAATCCTACAATGAGCAGTTCTTC. Full variable domain (rest looked up from reference TRBV2 and TRBJ2-1): EPEVTQTPSHQVTQMGQEVILRCVPISNHLYFYWYRQILGQKVEFLVSFYNNEISEKSEIFDDQFSVERPDGSNFTLKIRSTKLEDSAMYFCASSDVRESYNEQFFGPGTRLTVL.

The chain has TRBV24-1 and TRBJ2-3, with 12 bases fitting TRBD2. Trimming took 5 bases from V and 10 from J; bases not matched to a gene: 9. The germline V gene has CDR1 KGHDR and CDR2 SFDVKD. CDR3 length: 15 amino acids. The CDR3 protein is CATSAASGGAEAQYF. The CDR3 bases are TGTGCCACCAGTGCCGCTAGCGGGGGGGCGGAGGCGCAGTATTTT.

This clone appeared a single time. The V call is TRBV29-1, the J call TRBJ2-4, with 9 bases fitting TRBD2. Germline V CDR1 and CDR2: SQVTM, ANQGSEA. The trim removed 6 bases at V and 7 bases at J, leaving 10 bases unmatched. The CDR3 is made up of 14 amino acids. The CDR3 reads CSVPSRGGWNIQYF. As DNA, the CDR3 is TGCAGCGTGCCGTCGCGGGGGGGCTGGAACATTCAGTACTTC. The full variable domain, its missing parts supplied by reference TRBV29-1 and TRBJ2-4, is SAVISQKPSRDICQRGTSLTIQCQVDSQVTMMFWYRQQPGQSLTLIATANQGSEATYESGFVIDKFPISRPNLTFSTLTVSNMSPEDSSIYLCSVPSRGGWNIQYFGAGTRLSVL.

The V call is TRBV18, the J call TRBJ1-3; D not certain. The CDR3 has 16 amino acids. Trimming shortened V by 2 bases and J by 2 bases, and 13 bases separated the two germline ends. CDR1 KGHSH and CDR2 LQKENI come from the germline V gene. CDR3 DNA sequence: TGTGCCAGCTCACCAAGCGCCGGCAGTACTGGAAACACCATATATTTT. Protein: CASSPSAGSTGNTIYF.

This sequence joins TRBV5-6 and TRBJ2-1, with TRBD2 identical over 11 bases. CDR1 and CDR2 (germline): SGHDT, YYEEEE. With V trimmed by 4 bases and J by 0 bases, 9 bases remained unmatched. This CDR3 has 18 residues. CDR3 coding DNA: TGTGCCAGCAGCAGCACTAGCGGGGGAGCCAGCTCCTACAATGAGCAGTTCTTC. Protein sequence: CASSSTSGGASSYNEQFF.

This chain connects TRBV6-1 to TRBJ1-2, with D hard to call. CDR3 length equals 13 residues. Trimming removed 1 base from V and 7 bases from J, with 10 bases in between. Germline lookup yields CDR1 MNHNS and CDR2 SASEGT. The CDR3 reads CASSEVTAGGYTF. CDR3 coding DNA: TGTGCCAGCAGTGAAGTCACCGCAGGTGGCTACACCTTC.

This chain's CDR3 is CASSHVIQGTPGYTF. DNA for the CDR3: TGCGCCAGCAGCCATGTCATCCAGGGGACCCCTGGCTACACCTTC. This sequence joins TRBV4-1 and TRBJ1-2; TRBD1 might be the D (6 bases). The CDR3 totals 15 residues. Germline lookup yields CDR1 MGHRA and CDR2 YSYEKL. The ends were cut back, 3 bases at V and 7 bases at J, with 18 bases in the middle.

The rearrangement joins TRBV27 to TRBJ1-5; D is ambiguous. The CDR3 covers 13 residues. V dropped 8 bases and J dropped 4 bases, with 12 bases sitting between them. CDR1 and CDR2 from the germline V gene are MNHEY and SMNVEV (reference sequence). CDR3 sequence (DNA): TGTGCCAGCGGAGGGTTTGGGAATCAGCCCCAGCATTTT. Translated: CASGGFGNQPQHF.

The gene calls are TRBV6-5 and TRBJ1-1; maybe TRBD1 (5 bases). V lost 4 bases to trimming and J lost 3 bases, with 15 bases between them. This CDR3 spans 15 amino acids. Per germline, CDR1 MNHEY and CDR2 SVGAGI. The CDR3 bases are TGTGCCAGCAGTTTCGACTTTGGAGGGGACACTGAAGCTTTCTTT. The encoded protein is CASSFDFGGDTEAFF.

The gene calls are TRBV13 and TRBJ2-7; D is unclear. With 5 bases removed from V and 1 base from J, the gap between germline ends came to 3 bases. CDR1 and CDR2 (germline): PRHDT, FYEKMQ (reference sequence). The length of the CDR3 is 11 residues. DNA for the CDR3: TGTGCCAGCAGCCGGTCCTACGAGCAGTACTTC. Its protein product is CASSRSYEQYF. Filled out from reference TRBV13 and TRBJ2-7, the complete variable domain reads AAGVIQSPRHLIKEKRETATLKCYPIPRHDTVYWYQQGPGQDPQFLISFYEKMQSDKGSIPDRFSAQQFSDYHSELNMSSLELGDSALYFCASSRSYEQYFGPGTRLTVT.

This clone has just one count. This chain joins TRBV5-4 and TRBJ2-7; D may be TRBD2 (6 bases). Germline lookup yields CDR1 SGHNT and CDR2 YYREEE (reference sequence). With 4 bases removed from V and 0 bases from J, the gap between germline ends came to 11 bases. The CDR3 contains 14 residues. This CDR3 is CASSQPTSSYEQYF. The CDR3 region has the DNA TGTGCCAGCAGCCAACCGACTAGCTCCTACGAGCAGTACTTC.

This chain links TRBV10-3 with TRBJ1-2; 7 positions match TRBD1. V lost 0 bases to trimming and J lost 7 bases; unmatched junction nucleotides: 8. The CDR3 covers 15 residues. The germline V gene has CDR1 ENHRY and CDR2 SYGVKD. CDR3 sequence: CAISESVTGLGGYTF. As DNA, the CDR3 is TGTGCCATCAGTGAGTCCGTGACAGGGCTCGGTGGCTACACCTTC.

J is TRBJ1-2 and V is TRBV6-5; no definite D call. The germline CDR1 and CDR2 sequences are MNHEY and SVGAGI. Between the trimmed V and J ends, which lost 6 bases and 8 bases, there was a span of 10 bases. This CDR3 spans 11 amino acids. CDR3 in amino acids: CASRRGWGYTF. In DNA, the CDR3 is TGTGCCAGCAGACGCGGGTGGGGCTACACCTTC.

As for this clone: The same CDR3 arises from other DNA sequences in this sample as well. The V call is TRBV27, the J call TRBJ1-5, with D possibly TRBD1 on 6 matching bases. The V gene lost 5 bases and the J gene lost 1 base, with 9 bases spanning the gap. The CDR3 has 14 residues. Germline lookup yields CDR1 MNHEY and CDR2 SMNVEV (reference sequence). CDR3 protein: CASSTGWSNQPQHF. The CDR3 DNA follows: TGTGCCAGCAGTACAGGGTGGAGCAATCAGCCCCAGCATTTT.

The gene calls are TRBV29-1 and TRBJ2-3; 8 nucleotides align to TRBD2. CDR3 length: 13 amino acids. V lost 7 bases and J lost 1; bases outside the gene matches: 4. In germline, CDR1 is SQVTM, CDR2 ANQGSEA. In DNA form, the CDR3 reads TGCAGCGGGGATAGCGGGGGCACAGATACGCAGTATTTT. Translating gives CSGDSGGTDTQYF.

This clone was found once. The rearrangement uses TRBV7-9 and TRBJ2-1; 8 bases are shared with TRBD2. CDR1 SEHNR and CDR2 FQNEAQ come from the germline V gene (reference sequence). The CDR3 is made up of 16 amino acids. V dropped 7 bases and J dropped 4; count of bases not matched to a gene: 12. CDR3 coding DNA: TGTGCCAGCATGGGACCCGAGAGCGGGGGATACAATGAGCAGTTCTTC. Translation gives CASMGPESGGYNEQFF.

The chain uses TRBV5-1 and TRBJ2-1; D may be TRBD2 (6 bases). Deletions cut 3 bases from V and 7 bases from J, with 26 bases between. The CDR3 totals 18 residues. CDR1 and CDR2 (germline): SGHRS, YFSETQ. This CDR3 reads CASSYEGGVGGSGNEQFF. The CDR3 nucleotides read TGCGCCAGCAGCTATGAGGGCGGGGTTGGCGGCTCAGGGAATGAGCAGTTCTTC. Variable domain in full (rest from reference TRBV5-1 and TRBJ2-1): KAGVTQTPRYLIKTRGQQVTLSCSPISGHRSVSWYQQTPGQGLQFLFEYFSETQRNKGNFPGRFSGRQFSNSRSEMNVSTLELGDSALYLCASSYEGGVGGSGNEQFFGPGTRLTVL.

The chain recombines TRBV12-3 or TRBV12-4 with TRBJ2-7, with 8 bases fitting TRBD1. The V segment lost 7 bases and the J segment 6 bases; nucleotides outside the gene matches: 5. CDR3 length: 12 residues. The CDR3 DNA reads as TGTGCCAGCATAGAACAGGGGGGCGAGCAGTACTTC. Amino acids: CASIEQGGEQYF.

In this sample, this clone turned up once. CDR3 residues: CASSMGEFGNTIYF. The CDR3, as DNA: TGCGCCAGCTCCATGGGAGAATTTGGAAACACCATATATTTT. The chain is built from TRBV4-1 and TRBJ1-3, with no clear D. The germline V gene encodes CDR1 MGHRA and CDR2 YSYEKL. V was trimmed by 8 bases and J by 3 bases, leaving 14 bases between them. The CDR3 is 14 residues long.

V and J are TRBV18 and TRBJ2-1; possible D gene TRBD2, 5 bases. Germline assignment: CDR1 KGHSH and CDR2 LQKENI. This CDR3 contains 17 residues. Trimming took 3 bases from V and 6 from J, leaving 21 bases between them. CDR3 loop: CASSPSRFREGGNEQFF. The CDR3 nucleotides read TGTGCCAGCTCACCCTCACGCTTCCGGGAAGGTGGCAATGAGCAGTTCTTC.

In its sample, this clone was seen a few times. J is TRBJ1-4 and V is TRBV28; 9 bases line up with TRBD1. V trimming: 6 bases; J trimming: 4 bases; junction bases outside the gene matches: 9. This CDR3 spans 16 amino acids. Per germline, CDR1 MDHEN and CDR2 SYDVKM. The CDR3 nucleotides are TGTGCCAGCAGCCCGGGACAGGGTTTTGGTAATGAAAAACTGTTTTTT. Translating gives CASSPGQGFGNEKLFF.

The V and J genes are TRBV29-1 and TRBJ1-2; perhaps TRBD1 as D (5 bases). Per the germline V gene, CDR1 is SQVTM and CDR2 is ANQGSEA. The CDR3 consists of 14 residues. Trimming stripped 1 base from V and 0 bases from J, with 9 bases between. This CDR3 is CSVEVAGPNYGYTF. The DNA of the CDR3 is TGCAGCGTTGAAGTCGCAGGGCCTAACTATGGCTACACCTTC.

V and J are TRBV11-2 and TRBJ1-2; D may be TRBD1 (5 bases). The CDR3 loop spans 13 amino acids. In germline, CDR1 is SGHAT, CDR2 FQNNGV. Trimming took 7 bases from V and 4 from J, leaving 13 bases between them. CDR3 nucleotide sequence: TGTGCCAGCACACCCGCGGGGGGCTATGGCTACACCTTC. Protein sequence: CASTPAGGYGYTF.

This chain links TRBV3-1 (or the pseudogene TRBV3-2) with TRBJ2-7, with 8 positions matching TRBD1. J lost 5 bases, V lost 5 bases, and 11 bases had no gene match. The CDR3 loop spans 15 amino acids. Germline CDR1 is LGHDT and CDR2 is YNNKEL (reference sequence). In DNA form, the CDR3 reads TGTGCCAGCAGCTTACGACAGGGGAGTTCGAACGAGCAGTACTTC. Encoded protein: CASSLRQGSSNEQYF.